Following are 4 T cell receptor beta chains from one sample sequenced in a study of spatial heterogeneity in lung cancer. TCRdb re-analysed the 5' RACE reads in MiXCR, keeping a single row per CDR3 protein. The sample carries 95,000 to 130,000 distinct CDR3 sequences, less than 15% recorded once. The time point here: blood at routine non-recurrence follow-up after resection. Whole RNA came from tumor, nontumor lung or frozen PBMC and was sequenced without being sorted. Sequencing used PBMCs, obtained at follow-up. The source is a male donor with early-stage non-small cell lung cancer.

This clonotype has only a few counts. The V and J genes are TRBV9 and TRBJ1-6; 9 nucleotides match TRBD1. J lost 6 bases, V lost 0 bases, and 4 bases had no gene match. The germline CDR1 and CDR2 sequences are SGDLS and YYNGEE. The CDR3 sequence is 16 residues long. CDR3 protein: CASSVEGQGPNSPLHF. For the CDR3, the DNA is TGTGCCAGCAGCGTAGAGGGACAGGGCCCTAATTCACCCCTCCACTTT.

The J gene is TRBJ2-7, the V gene TRBV6-1; TRBD1 matches at 9 bases. Germline V gene lookup returns CDR1 MNHNS and CDR2 SASEGT. The CDR3 runs to 16 residues. V lost 4 bases to trimming and J lost 1 base; unmatched junction nucleotides: 8. The CDR3 loop is CASSGGGTGLSYEQYF. The CDR3 bases are TGTGCCAGCAGTGGAGGGGGGACAGGGTTGTCCTACGAGCAGTACTTC.

This clonotype was detected ten times or more. DNA of the CDR3: TGTGCCAGCAGTTACTCCCTGGGGGGGGTCGAGCAGTACTTC. Translating it yields CASSYSLGGVEQYF. V gene TRBV6-5 combines with J gene TRBJ2-7, with TRBD2 matching 7 bases. With 0 bases clipped from V and 6 bases from J, the junction kept 5 bases outside the gene matches. Germline V gene lookup returns CDR1 MNHEY and CDR2 SVGAGI. The CDR3 extends over 14 amino acids.

This clonotype was seen at least ten times. The gene calls are TRBV29-1 and TRBJ1-2; 7 nucleotides align to TRBD1. The CDR3 runs 12 residues. Losses at the gene ends were 4 bases for V and 8 bases for J; bases not matched to a gene: 7. Per germline, CDR1 SQVTM and CDR2 ANQGSEA. The CDR3 DNA reads TGCAGCGTTGGAATGACAGGGACCGGCTACACCTTC. Amino acid sequence: CSVGMTGTGYTF. Using reference TRBV29-1 and TRBJ1-2 for the parts outside the CDR3, the full variable domain is SAVISQKPSRDICQRGTSLTIQCQVDSQVTMMFWYRQQPGQSLTLIATANQGSEATYESGFVIDKFPISRPNLTFSTLTVSNMSPEDSSIYLCSVGMTGTGYTFGSGTRLTVV.